One sample yielded the 32 T cell receptor beta chains listed below, sequenced in a study of cytomegalovirus exposure and HLA in healthy donors. Assay used: immunoSEQ multiplex PCR; TCRdb lists only in-frame clones, some missing. The sample has 160,000 or so clones, approximately 90% seen once. Specimen: PBMCs. Receptors originate from a man younger than 30 in good health and CMV-seronegative.

V usage is TRBV28 and J usage is TRBJ1-4; tentative D call: TRBD1 (5 bases). The germline V gene has CDR1 MDHEN and CDR2 SYDVKM. V gave up 10 bases and J gave up 3 bases, with 12 bases separating them. This CDR3 region has 13 residues. The CDR3 bases are TGTGCCACCCAGGGTCCGGCTAATGAAAAACTGTTTTTT. This translates into CATQGPANEKLFF.

This clone was counted once. The rearrangement joins TRBV7-2 to TRBJ2-6; 7 bases map to TRBD1. Germline values: CDR1 SGHTA, CDR2 FQGNSA. The CDR3 extends over 17 amino acids. V lost 1 base to trimming and J lost 0 bases; unmatched junction nucleotides: 3. The CDR3 reads CASSLGTGISGANVLTF. The CDR3 DNA is TGTGCCAGCAGCTTAGGGACAGGAATCTCTGGGGCCAACGTCCTGACTTTC.

This rearrangement joins TRBV11-2 to TRBJ1-1; TRBD1 aligns across 9 bases. This CDR3 spans 17 amino acids. Germline V gene sequence: CDR1 SGHAT, CDR2 FQNNGV. Unmatched junction bases numbered 10, after V lost 0 bases and J lost 5 bases. For the CDR3, the DNA is TGTGCCAGCAGCTTAGACAGGGGACAGGGAAGATGGACTGAAGCTTTCTTT. Amino acids: CASSLDRGQGRWTEAFF.

The rearrangement links TRBV23-1 to TRBJ2-1, with D hard to call. TRBV23-1 is labeled an ORF, and its function is uncertain. Trimming left V 8 bases short and J 2 bases short, with 16 bases between. CDR3 size: 15 residues. The CDR3 DNA reads TGCGCCAGCCCCCCGGCCAGACAACCCTACAATGAGCAGTTCTTC. It translates to CASPPARQPYNEQFF.

This rearrangement joins TRBV29-1 to TRBJ1-1; D gene unclear. Germline V gene lookup returns CDR1 SQVTM and CDR2 ANQGSEA. The CDR3 length is 12 residues. Trimming removed 4 bases at V and 4 bases at J, with 10 bases between. The CDR3 reads CSVGIQVTEAFF. Written as DNA, the CDR3 is TGCAGCGTTGGCATACAAGTCACTGAAGCTTTCTTT.

V is TRBV9 and J is TRBJ2-7; 13 nucleotides match TRBD2. Germline CDR1 reads SGDLS; CDR2 reads YYNGEE. The CDR3 contains 17 residues. V lost 0 bases, J lost 2 bases, and 5 bases stayed unmatched. The CDR3 bases are TGTGCCAGCAGCGTAGCCTACGGGACTAGCGGGACCTACGAGCAGTACTTC. Its translation is CASSVAYGTSGTYEQYF.

The chain combines TRBV7-2 with TRBJ2-2; 7 bases match TRBD1. The CDR3 runs 15 residues. The V gene end was trimmed by 4 bases and the J gene end by 3 bases; junction bases not matched to a gene: 5. Looked up from germline, CDR1 is SGHTA and CDR2 is FQGNSA. CDR3 amino acids: CASSSVGQHTGELFF. The CDR3 DNA sequence: TGTGCCAGCAGCTCCGTGGGACAGCACACCGGGGAGCTGTTTTTT. The full variable domain, rest sourced from reference TRBV7-2 and TRBJ2-2, is GAGVSQSPSNKVTEKGKDVELRCDPISGHTALYWYRQSLGQGLEFLIYFQGNSAPDKSGLPSDRFSAERTGGSVSTLTIQRTQQEDSAVYLCASSSVGQHTGELFFGEGSRLTVL.

In this sample, this clone turned up once. This chain connects TRBV5-4 to TRBJ2-1; D perhaps matches TRBD2 (6 bases). Trimming cost V 2 bases and J 10 bases, with 7 bases left between them. This CDR3 has 11 amino acids. In germline, CDR1 is SGHNT, CDR2 YYREEE (reference sequence). The CDR3 coding sequence is TGTGCCAGCAGCTTCGGACTAGAGCAGTTCTTC. Translated: CASSFGLEQFF.

The chain employs TRBV19 and TRBJ1-1, with D maybe TRBD1 (5 bases). The CDR3 covers 12 residues. Germline V gene lookup returns CDR1 LNHDA and CDR2 SQIVND (reference sequence). Trimming took off 5 bases at V and 8 bases at J, with 12 bases between the two ends. The CDR3 DNA reads as TGTGCCAGTAGTCTCGACAGTCCAGAAGCTTTCTTT. Its protein product is CASSLDSPEAFF.

This chain links TRBV19 with TRBJ1-1; D not certain. This CDR3 spans 13 amino acids. CDR1 is LNHDA, CDR2 SQIVND, per germline (reference sequence). V lost 4 bases and J 5 bases, leaving 11 bases between the germline ends. The CDR3 DNA reads as TGTGCCAGTAGTACCGGGGTCAAGACTGAAGCTTTCTTT. Its protein is CASSTGVKTEAFF.

In this sample, this clone turned up a few times. The junction and the germline gene differ at one end; a read error may be behind it. The chain carries TRBV10-1 and TRBJ2-1, with 9 bases that match TRBD2. This CDR3 comprises 16 residues. Germline CDR1 is WNHNN and CDR2 is SYGVQD (reference sequence). The DNA for the CDR3 is TGCGCCAGCAGCAGACCCGGGACTAGCTCCCACAATGAGCAGTTCTTC. Protein sequence: CASSRPGTSSHNEQFF.

The rearrangement uses TRBV7-2 and TRBJ2-1; 7 bases map to TRBD1. This CDR3 contains 13 residues. CDR1 and CDR2 from the germline V gene are SGHTA and FQGNSA. V gave up 5 bases and J gave up 8 bases; unmatched junction bases: 6. CDR3 bases: TGTGCCAGCAGCCGACAGGGTGTCGATGAGCAGTTCTTC. Its protein is CASSRQGVDEQFF.

This sequence joins TRBV28 and TRBJ1-1; perhaps TRBD1 as D (5 bases). This CDR3 is built from 12 residues. Germline V gene data show CDR1 as MDHEN and CDR2 as SYDVKM. Trimming pared 7 bases from V and 1 base from J, leaving 7 bases between. In DNA, the CDR3 is TGTGCCAGCACCAGGGCGAACACTGAAGCTTTCTTT. Encoded protein: CASTRANTEAFF.

This chain's CDR3 is CASSKTGLRTDTQYF. CDR3 DNA sequence: TGTGCCAGCAGCAAAACGGGACTCAGGACAGATACGCAGTATTTT. This sequence joins TRBV5-4 and TRBJ2-3; D may be TRBD2 (6 bases). The CDR3 loop spans 15 amino acids. Trimming stripped 4 bases from V and 3 bases from J, with 15 bases between. Germline V gene data show CDR1 as SGHNT and CDR2 as YYREEE (reference sequence). The entire variable domain, with the rest obtained from reference TRBV5-4 and TRBJ2-3, is as follows: ETGVTQSPTHLIKTRGQQVTLRCSSQSGHNTVSWYQQALGQGPQFIFQYYREEENGRGNFPPRFSGLQFPNYSSELNVNALELDDSALYLCASSKTGLRTDTQYFGPGTRLTVL.

In its sample, this clone was seen a few times. The chain joins TRBV6-1 to TRBJ1-4; no firm D call. The CDR3 spans 12 residues. Trimming stripped 6 bases from V and 5 bases from J, with 7 bases between. The germline gives CDR1 MNHNS, CDR2 SASEGT. The CDR3 spells CASRQTNEKLFF. The CDR3 DNA sequence: TGTGCCAGCAGGCAGACAAATGAAAAACTGTTTTTT.

The genes are TRBV6-5 and TRBJ1-1; D remains ambiguous. The CDR3 runs 12 residues. The germline V gene encodes CDR1 MNHEY and CDR2 SVGAGI. Trimming shortened V by 6 bases and J by 4 bases, and 9 bases separated the two germline ends. The CDR3 coding sequence is TGTGCCAGCAGCCTGAGTGGCACTGAAGCTTTCTTT. Translated, it gives CASSLSGTEAFF.

This chain uses TRBV7-6 with TRBJ2-7, with TRBD1 as a possible D gene (7 bases). This CDR3 is built from 17 residues. Per germline, CDR1 SGHVS and CDR2 FNYEAQ. V gave up 5 bases and J gave up 2 bases, with 22 bases separating them. CDR3 DNA sequence: TGTGCCAGCAGCCATGCTGATGTGCGGGACAGTCCCTACGAGCAGTACTTC. It codes for CASSHADVRDSPYEQYF.

J is TRBJ1-2 and V is TRBV27; 10 bases match TRBD1. Germline V gives CDR1 MNHEY, CDR2 SMNVEV (reference sequence). The CDR3 runs to 13 residues. Trimming removed 6 bases from V and 5 bases from J; junction bases left unmatched: 3. The DNA for the CDR3 is TGTGCCAGCAGCCCGGACAGGGGGTATGGCTACACCTTC. This translates into CASSPDRGYGYTF.

This sequence joins TRBV14 and TRBJ2-7, with TRBD2 matching 12 bases. There are 15 residues in the CDR3. CDR1 SGHDN and CDR2 FVKESK come from the germline V gene. V was clipped by 3 bases and J by 4 bases; unmatched bases: 4. CDR3 bases: TGTGCCAGCAGCCAGACTAGCGGGGGATCATACGAGCAGTACGTC. Protein: CASSQTSGGSYEQYV.

The table lists this clone with a count of one. V usage is TRBV27 and J usage is TRBJ2-3, with TRBD2 matching 11 bases. Germline CDR1 MNHEY, CDR2 SMNVEV (reference sequence). V shed 9 bases and J 3 bases; nucleotides not matched to a gene: 11. The CDR3 is 16 amino acids. DNA of the CDR3: TGTGCCAGTACCCCGGGGCTAGCGGGAGGAACAGATACGCAGTATTTT. Translation gives CASTPGLAGGTDTQYF.

The chain combines TRBV4-1 with TRBJ1-5; TRBD1 matches 7 bases. With V trimmed by 5 bases and J by 3 bases, 7 bases remained unmatched. Germline CDR1 and CDR2: MGHRA and YSYEKL. The CDR3 covers 15 residues. This CDR3 is CASSYRDSSNQPQHF. The CDR3 nucleotides read TGCGCCAGCAGCTATCGGGACAGTTCCAATCAGCCCCAGCATTTT.

V is TRBV6-6 and J is TRBJ1-1, with D tentatively TRBD1 (5 bases). V was pared by 2 bases and J by 4 bases, with 8 bases between. The CDR3 is 13 amino acids. Germline-derived CDR1 and CDR2 are MNHNY and SVGAGI (reference sequence). CDR3 nucleotides: TGTGCCAGCAGTTACGGAGGGGCCACTGAAGCTTTCTTT. This sequence encodes CASSYGGATEAFF.

This clone was picked up one time. V usage is TRBV7-6 and J usage is TRBJ1-3, with D possibly matching TRBD1 (5 bases). Trimming took 5 bases from V and 4 from J, leaving 12 bases between them. Germline V gives CDR1 SGHVS, CDR2 FNYEAQ. The CDR3 runs 14 residues. The CDR3 bases are TGTGCCAGCAGCCCGGCCAGGGTCGGAAACACCATATATTTT. Amino acid sequence: CASSPARVGNTIYF.

A remark on this clone: Distinct nucleotide sequences in the sample also encode this CDR3. The V gene is TRBV28, the J gene TRBJ1-5; 8 positions agree with TRBD1. The V gene end was trimmed by 6 bases and the J gene end by 3 bases; junction bases not matched to a gene: 10. This CDR3 region has 16 residues. CDR1 is MDHEN and CDR2 is SYDVKM in the germline V gene. The CDR3 DNA reads as TGTGCCAGCAGCTCCGGGACAGGTCTCTCCAATCAGCCCCAGCATTTT. Amino acids: CASSSGTGLSNQPQHF.

The V call is TRBV30, the J call TRBJ1-1, with 7 bases identical to TRBD1. V lost 0 bases and J lost 7; bases outside the gene matches: 17. The germline gives CDR1 GTSNPN, CDR2 SVGIG (reference sequence). The CDR3 spans 17 residues. In DNA, the CDR3 is TGTGCCTGGAGTGTGACAGGGCCAAGGATGGCGCCCATTGAAGCTTTCTTT. It is translated as CAWSVTGPRMAPIEAFF.

The J gene is TRBJ2-7, the V gene TRBV19; TRBD2 matches at 10 bases. Trimming cost V 4 bases and J 5 bases; bases outside gene matches: 5. Germline lookup yields CDR1 LNHDA and CDR2 SQIVND (reference sequence). The CDR3 is 14 amino acids. The CDR3 nucleotides read TGTGCCAGTAGTAAGGGACTAGCGATGCACGAGCAGTACTTC. It codes for CASSKGLAMHEQYF. Full variable domain (rest looked up from reference TRBV19 and TRBJ2-7): DGGITQSPKYLFRKEGQNVTLSCEQNLNHDAMYWYRQDPGQGLRLIYYSQIVNDFQKGDIAEGYSVSREKKESFPLTVTSAQKNPTAFYLCASSKGLAMHEQYFGPGTRLTVT.

The rearrangement joins TRBV27 to TRBJ1-2; D possibly corresponds to TRBD1 (5 bases). Germline V gives CDR1 MNHEY, CDR2 SMNVEV (reference sequence). This CDR3 contains 14 residues. Trimming took 5 bases from V and 6 from J, leaving 16 bases between them. The CDR3 here is CASSSHTGIDGYTF. The CDR3 DNA reads TGTGCCAGCAGTAGCCACACAGGAATAGATGGCTACACCTTC.

This clone appeared a single time. The V and J genes are TRBV19 and TRBJ2-2; maybe TRBD1 (6 bases). Trimming cost V 2 bases and J 0 bases, with 10 bases left between them. CDR3 length: 16 amino acids. Germline CDR1 and CDR2: LNHDA and SQIVND (reference sequence). For the CDR3, the DNA is TGTGCCAGTAGTATACCCGGACAGACGAACACCGGGGAGCTGTTTTTT. It translates to CASSIPGQTNTGELFF.

The J gene is TRBJ2-7, the V gene TRBV7-2; tentatively, D is TRBD1 (5 bases). Trimming stripped 0 bases from V and 3 bases from J, with 12 bases between. This CDR3 has 15 residues. Germline loops: CDR1 SGHTA, CDR2 FQGNSA. As DNA, the CDR3 is TGTGCCAGCAGCTTAGCGGTGGGTAGGGGCTACGAGCAGTACTTC. This gives the protein CASSLAVGRGYEQYF. The full variable domain, rest sourced from reference TRBV7-2 and TRBJ2-7, is GAGVSQSPSNKVTEKGKDVELRCDPISGHTALYWYRQSLGQGLEFLIYFQGNSAPDKSGLPSDRFSAERTGGSVSTLTIQRTQQEDSAVYLCASSLAVGRGYEQYFGPGTRLTVT.

The V and J genes are TRBV6-1 and TRBJ1-2; TRBD1 is a possible D gene (6 bases). Germline V gene data show CDR1 as MNHNS and CDR2 as SASEGT. V was shortened by 6 bases and J by 7 bases, with 9 bases between the two germline ends. The CDR3 runs to 11 residues. The CDR3 bases are TGTGCCAGCAGGAGGACAGTTGGCTACACCTTC. As protein: CASRRTVGYTF.

The gene calls are TRBV29-1 and TRBJ2-1; D not certain. The CDR3 consists of 13 residues. Germline V CDR1 and CDR2: SQVTM, ANQGSEA. Trimming removed 3 bases at V and 5 bases at J, with 11 bases between. CDR3 sequence reads: CSVDLARNNEQFF. CDR3 in DNA: TGCAGCGTTGATTTGGCAAGAAACAATGAGCAGTTCTTC.

J is TRBJ2-5 and V is TRBV7-9; TRBD2 agrees at 11 bases. CDR1 and CDR2 (germline): SEHNR, FQNEAQ (reference sequence). The CDR3 is made up of 16 amino acids. V shed 1 base and J 3 bases; nucleotides not matched to a gene: 4. The CDR3 spells CASSLGTSGGEETQYF. As DNA, the CDR3 is TGTGCCAGCAGCTTAGGCACTAGCGGGGGAGAAGAGACCCAGTACTTC.